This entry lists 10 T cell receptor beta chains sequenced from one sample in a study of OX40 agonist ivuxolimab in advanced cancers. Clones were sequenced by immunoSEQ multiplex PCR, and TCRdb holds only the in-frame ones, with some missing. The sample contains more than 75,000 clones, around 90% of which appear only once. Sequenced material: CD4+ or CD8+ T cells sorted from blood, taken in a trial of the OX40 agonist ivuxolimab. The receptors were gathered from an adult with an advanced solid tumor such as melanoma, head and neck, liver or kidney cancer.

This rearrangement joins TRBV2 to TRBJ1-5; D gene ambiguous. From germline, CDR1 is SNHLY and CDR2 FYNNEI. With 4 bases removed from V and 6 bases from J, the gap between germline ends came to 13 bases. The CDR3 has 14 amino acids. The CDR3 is CASSVLVRGQPQHF. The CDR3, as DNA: TGTGCCAGCAGTGTATTGGTTCGGGGTCAGCCCCAGCATTTT.

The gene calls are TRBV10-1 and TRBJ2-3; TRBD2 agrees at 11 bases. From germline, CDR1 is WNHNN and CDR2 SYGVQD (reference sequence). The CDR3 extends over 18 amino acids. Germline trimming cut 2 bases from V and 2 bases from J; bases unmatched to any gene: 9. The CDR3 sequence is CASSERKGTSGPTDTQYF. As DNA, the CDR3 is TGCGCCAGCAGTGAGAGAAAAGGGACTAGCGGACCCACAGATACGCAGTATTTT.

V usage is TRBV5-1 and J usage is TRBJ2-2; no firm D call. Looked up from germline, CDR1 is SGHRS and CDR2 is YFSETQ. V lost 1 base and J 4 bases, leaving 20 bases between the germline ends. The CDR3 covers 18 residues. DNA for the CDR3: TGCGCCAGCAGCTTGTTCAGCTCGTACCGACGTTCCACCGGGGAGCTGTTTTTT. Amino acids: CASSLFSSYRRSTGELFF.

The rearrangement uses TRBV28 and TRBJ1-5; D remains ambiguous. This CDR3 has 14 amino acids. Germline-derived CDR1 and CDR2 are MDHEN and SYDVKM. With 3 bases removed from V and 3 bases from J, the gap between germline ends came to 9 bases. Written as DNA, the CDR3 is TGTGCCAGCAGTTTCTCCACAGTCAATCAGCCCCAGCATTTT. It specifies CASSFSTVNQPQHF.

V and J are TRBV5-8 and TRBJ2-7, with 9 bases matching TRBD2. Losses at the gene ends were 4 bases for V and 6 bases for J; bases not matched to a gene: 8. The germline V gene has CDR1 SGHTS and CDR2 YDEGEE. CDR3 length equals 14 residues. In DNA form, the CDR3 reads TGTGCCAGCAGCCGAGTTCGGACTAGCGCCGAGCAGTACTTC. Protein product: CASSRVRTSAEQYF.

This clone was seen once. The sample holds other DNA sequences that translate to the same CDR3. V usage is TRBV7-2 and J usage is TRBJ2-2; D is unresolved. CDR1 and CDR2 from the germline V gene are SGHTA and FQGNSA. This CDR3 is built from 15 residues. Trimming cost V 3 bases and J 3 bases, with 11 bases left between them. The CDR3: CASSFKGRDTGELFF. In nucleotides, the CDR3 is TGTGCCAGCAGCTTTAAGGGTCGTGACACCGGGGAGCTGTTTTTT.

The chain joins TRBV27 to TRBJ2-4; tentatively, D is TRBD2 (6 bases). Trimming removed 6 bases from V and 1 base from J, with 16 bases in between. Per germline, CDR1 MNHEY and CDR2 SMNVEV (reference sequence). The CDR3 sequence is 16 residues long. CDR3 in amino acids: CASRPLGGFAKNIQYF. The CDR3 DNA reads TGTGCCAGCAGACCGCTGGGGGGTTTTGCCAAAAACATTCAGTACTTC.

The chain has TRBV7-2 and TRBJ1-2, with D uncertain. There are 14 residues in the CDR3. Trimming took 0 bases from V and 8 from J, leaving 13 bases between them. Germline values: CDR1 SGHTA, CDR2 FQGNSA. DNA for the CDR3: TGTGCCAGCAGCTTAGCCGGCTCTATAGAAGGCTACACCTTC. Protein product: CASSLAGSIEGYTF.

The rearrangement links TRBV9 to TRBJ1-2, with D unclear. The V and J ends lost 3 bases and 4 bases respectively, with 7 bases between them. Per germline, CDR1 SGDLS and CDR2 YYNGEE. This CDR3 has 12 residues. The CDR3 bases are TGTGCCAGCAGCGAGGCAGTCTATGGCTACACCTTC. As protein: CASSEAVYGYTF.

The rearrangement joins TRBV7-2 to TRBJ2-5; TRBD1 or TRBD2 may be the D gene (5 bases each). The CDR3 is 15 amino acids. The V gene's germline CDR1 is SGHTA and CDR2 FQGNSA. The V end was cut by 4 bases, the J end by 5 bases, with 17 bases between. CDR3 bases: TGTGCCAGCAGCTCAAGGGGCCCAAGGAGGGAGACCCAGTACTTC. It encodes CASSSRGPRRETQYF.